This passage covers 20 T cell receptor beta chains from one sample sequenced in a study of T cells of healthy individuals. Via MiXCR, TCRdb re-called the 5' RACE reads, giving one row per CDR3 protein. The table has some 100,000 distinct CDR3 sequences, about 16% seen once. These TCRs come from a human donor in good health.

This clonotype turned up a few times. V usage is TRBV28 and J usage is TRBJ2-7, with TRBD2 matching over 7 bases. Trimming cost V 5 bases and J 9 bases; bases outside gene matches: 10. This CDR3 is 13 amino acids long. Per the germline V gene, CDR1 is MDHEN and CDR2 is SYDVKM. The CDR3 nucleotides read TGTGCCAGCAGTAGGCGGGAGAGATTACGGCAGTACTTC. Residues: CASSRRERLRQYF.

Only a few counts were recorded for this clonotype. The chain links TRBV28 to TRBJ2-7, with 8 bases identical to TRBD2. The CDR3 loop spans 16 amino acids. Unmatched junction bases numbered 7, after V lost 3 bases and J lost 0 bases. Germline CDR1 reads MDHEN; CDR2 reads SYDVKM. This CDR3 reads CASSFHLAGLSYEQYF. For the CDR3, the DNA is TGTGCCAGCAGTTTTCATTTAGCGGGGCTCTCCTACGAGCAGTACTTC.

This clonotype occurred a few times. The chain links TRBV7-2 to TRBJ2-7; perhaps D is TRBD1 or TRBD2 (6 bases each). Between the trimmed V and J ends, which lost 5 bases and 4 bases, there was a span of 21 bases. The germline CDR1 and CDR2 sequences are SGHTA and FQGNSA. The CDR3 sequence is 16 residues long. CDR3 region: CASSPRDFPQGYEQYF. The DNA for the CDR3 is TGTGCCAGCAGCCCTCGGGACTTTCCCCAGGGGTACGAGCAGTACTTC. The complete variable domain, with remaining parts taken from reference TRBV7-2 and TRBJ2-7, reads GAGVSQSPSNKVTEKGKDVELRCDPISGHTALYWYRQSLGQGLEFLIYFQGNSAPDKSGLPSDRFSAERTGGSVSTLTIQRTQQEDSAVYLCASSPRDFPQGYEQYFGPGTRLTVT.

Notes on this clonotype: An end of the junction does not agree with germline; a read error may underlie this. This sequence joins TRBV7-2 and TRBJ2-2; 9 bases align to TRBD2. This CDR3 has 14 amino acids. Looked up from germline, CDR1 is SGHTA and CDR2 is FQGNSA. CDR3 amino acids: CASSLAGRTGELFF. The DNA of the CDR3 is TGTGCCAGCAGCCTAGCGGGGCGCACCGGGGAGCTGTTTTTT. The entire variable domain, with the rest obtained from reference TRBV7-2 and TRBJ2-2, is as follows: GAGVSQSPSNKVTEKGKDVELRCDPISGHTALYWYRQSLGQGLEFLIYFQGNSAPDKSGLPSDRFSAERTGGSVSTLTIQRTQQEDSAVYLCASSLAGRTGELFFGEGSRLTVL.

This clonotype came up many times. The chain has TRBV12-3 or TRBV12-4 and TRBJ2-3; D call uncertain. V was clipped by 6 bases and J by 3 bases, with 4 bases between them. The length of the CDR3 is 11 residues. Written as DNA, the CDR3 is TGTGCCAGCAGCTGGACAGATACGCAGTATTTT. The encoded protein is CASSWTDTQYF.

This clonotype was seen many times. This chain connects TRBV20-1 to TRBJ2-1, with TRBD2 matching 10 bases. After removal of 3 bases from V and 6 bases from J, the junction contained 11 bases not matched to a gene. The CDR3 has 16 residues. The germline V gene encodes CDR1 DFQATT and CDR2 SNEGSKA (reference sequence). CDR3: CSASSLRASGGNEQFF. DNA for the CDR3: TGCAGTGCTAGTTCTCTACGGGCTAGCGGGGGCAATGAGCAGTTCTTC.

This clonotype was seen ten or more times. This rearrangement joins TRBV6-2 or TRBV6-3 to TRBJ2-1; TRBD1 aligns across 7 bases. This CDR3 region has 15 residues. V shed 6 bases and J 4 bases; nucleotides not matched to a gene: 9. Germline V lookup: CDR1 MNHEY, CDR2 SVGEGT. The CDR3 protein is CASSPGTEDYNEQFF. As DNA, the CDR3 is TGTGCCAGCAGCCCCGGGACAGAGGATTACAATGAGCAGTTCTTC.

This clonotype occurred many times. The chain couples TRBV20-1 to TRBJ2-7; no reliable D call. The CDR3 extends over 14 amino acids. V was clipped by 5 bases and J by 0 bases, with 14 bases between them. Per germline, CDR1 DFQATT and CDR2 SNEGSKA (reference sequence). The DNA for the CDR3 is TGCAGTGCTCCCCGCTGGGTAAGCTCCTACGAGCAGTACTTC. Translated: CSAPRWVSSYEQYF.

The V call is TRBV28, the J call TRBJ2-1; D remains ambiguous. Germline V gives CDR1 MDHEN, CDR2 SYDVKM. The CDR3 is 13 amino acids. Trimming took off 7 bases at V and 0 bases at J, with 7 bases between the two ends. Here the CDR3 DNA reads TGTGCCAGCATCCCGAACTCCTACAATGAGCAGTTCTTC. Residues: CASIPNSYNEQFF.

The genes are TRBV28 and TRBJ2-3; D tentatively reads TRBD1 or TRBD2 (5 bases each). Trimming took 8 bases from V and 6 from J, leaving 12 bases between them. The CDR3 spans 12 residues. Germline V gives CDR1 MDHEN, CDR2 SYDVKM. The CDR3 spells CASRPGADTQYF. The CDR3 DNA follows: TGTGCCAGCCGACCCGGGGCTGATACGCAGTATTTT.

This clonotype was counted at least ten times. In nucleotides, the CDR3 is TGTGCCAGCAGCCTCGACGGCCGTAGCAATCAGCCCCAGCATTTT. It codes for CASSLDGRSNQPQHF. The chain joins TRBV7-8 to TRBJ1-5; D not certain. This CDR3 is 15 amino acids long. Per the germline V gene, CDR1 is SGHVS and CDR2 is FQNEAQ. The V end lost 5 bases, the J end lost 0 bases, and 11 bases lay between the germline ends.

CDR3 protein: CASSVGPKMQAFF. The DNA of the CDR3 is TGTGCCAGCAGCGTAGGACCTAAAATGCAAGCTTTCTTT. The V call is TRBV9, the J call TRBJ1-1; D unclear. The CDR3 length is 13 residues. Germline assignment: CDR1 SGDLS and CDR2 YYNGEE. V lost 0 bases and J 9 bases, leaving 12 bases between the germline ends.

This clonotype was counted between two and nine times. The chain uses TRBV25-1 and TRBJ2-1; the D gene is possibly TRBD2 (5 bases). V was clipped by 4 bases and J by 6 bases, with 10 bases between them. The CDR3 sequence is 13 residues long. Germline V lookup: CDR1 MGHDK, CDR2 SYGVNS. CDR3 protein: CASSAGNLNEQFF. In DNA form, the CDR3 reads TGTGCCAGCAGTGCCGGGAATCTCAATGAGCAGTTCTTC.

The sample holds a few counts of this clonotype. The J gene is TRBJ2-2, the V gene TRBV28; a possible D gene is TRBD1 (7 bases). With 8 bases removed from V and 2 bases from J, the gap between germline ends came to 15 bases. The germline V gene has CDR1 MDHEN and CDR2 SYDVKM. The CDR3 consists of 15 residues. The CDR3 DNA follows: TGTGCCAGCGGGACAGCGGGTGGAAACACCGGGGAGCTGTTTTTT. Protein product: CASGTAGGNTGELFF.

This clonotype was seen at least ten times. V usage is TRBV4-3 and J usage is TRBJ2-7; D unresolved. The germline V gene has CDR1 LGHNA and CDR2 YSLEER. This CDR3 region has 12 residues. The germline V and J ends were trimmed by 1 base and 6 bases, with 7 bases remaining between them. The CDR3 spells CASSQGIGEQYF. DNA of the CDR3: TGCGCCAGCAGCCAAGGTATCGGCGAGCAGTACTTC.

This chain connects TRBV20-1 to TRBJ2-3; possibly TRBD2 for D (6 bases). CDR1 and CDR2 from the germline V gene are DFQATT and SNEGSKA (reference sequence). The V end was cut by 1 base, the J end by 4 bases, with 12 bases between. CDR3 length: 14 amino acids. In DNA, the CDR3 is TGCAGTGCTAGAGGGGGCCGGAGGGCAGATACGCAGTATTTT. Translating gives CSARGGRRADTQYF.

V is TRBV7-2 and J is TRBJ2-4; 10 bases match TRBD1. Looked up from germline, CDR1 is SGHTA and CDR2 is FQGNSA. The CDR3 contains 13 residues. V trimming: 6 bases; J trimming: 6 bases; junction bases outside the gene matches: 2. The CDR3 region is CASRGTGVNIQYF. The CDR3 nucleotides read TGTGCCAGCAGGGGGACAGGGGTAAACATTCAGTACTTC.

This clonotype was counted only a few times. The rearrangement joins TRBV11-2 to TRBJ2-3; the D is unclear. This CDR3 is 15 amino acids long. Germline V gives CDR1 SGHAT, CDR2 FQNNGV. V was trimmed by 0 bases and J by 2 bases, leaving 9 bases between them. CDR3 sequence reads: CASSLEARYTDTQYF. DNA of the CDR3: TGTGCCAGCAGCTTAGAAGCGCGCTACACAGATACGCAGTATTTT.

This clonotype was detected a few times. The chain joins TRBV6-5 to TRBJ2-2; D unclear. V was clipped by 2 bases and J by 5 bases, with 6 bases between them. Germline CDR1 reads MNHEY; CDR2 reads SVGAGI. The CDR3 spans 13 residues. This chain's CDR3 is CASSYLGTGELFF. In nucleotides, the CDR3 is TGTGCCAGCAGTTACCTGGGGACCGGGGAGCTGTTTTTT.

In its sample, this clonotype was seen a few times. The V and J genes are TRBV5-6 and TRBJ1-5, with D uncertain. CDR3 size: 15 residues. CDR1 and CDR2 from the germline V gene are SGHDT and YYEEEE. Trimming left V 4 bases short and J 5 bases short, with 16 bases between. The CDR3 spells CASSKLGDTYQPQHF. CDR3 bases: TGTGCCAGCAGCAAACTAGGTGACACCTATCAGCCCCAGCATTTT.